These T cell receptor beta chains were read from a single sample in a study of blood T cell repertoires in COVID-19. The data were produced by immunoSEQ multiplex PCR, yet TCRdb's version contains in-frame clones alone and is incomplete. The sample has approximately 30,000 clones, about nine tenths seen once; the top ten hold approximately 1%. The sequenced material came from peripheral blood. The receptors were sampled from a man in his 70s with active or convalescent COVID-19. Each CDR3 is given with its conserved first and last residue. D genes are given only for firm matches. Clone size is given for some rows only: seen once, a few or many times, or a class if the clone is expanded.

>.|TRBV13|TRBJ1-5|.
TGTGCCAGCAGCCCTCCCCAGGGCGACAATCAGCCCCAGCATTTT
CASSPPQGDNQPQHF
>.|TRBV18|TRBJ1-2|.
TGTGCCAGCTCACCTTTAGGGGGGGCTGGCTACACCTTC
CASSPLGGAGYTF
>.|TRBV19|TRBJ1-2|TRBD1
TGTGCCAGTAGTAGGAAGGGGGCAGGGGGCCTCCTGATCTATGGCTACACCTTC
CASSRKGAGGLLIYGYTF
>once|TRBV2|TRBJ1-1|TRBD1
TGTGCCAGCTTTCGGGAGGGGGCCTCGGACACTGAAGCTTTCTTT
CASFREGASDTEAFF
>few|TRBV30|TRBJ1-5|.
TGTGCCTGGAGTACAGGGTTTCAGCCCCAGCATTTT
CAWSTGFQPQHF
>.|TRBV7-3|TRBJ1-1|.
TGTGCCAGCAGCGGACAGTTGAACACTGAAGCTTTCTTT
CASSGQLNTEAFF
>.|TRBV6-5|TRBJ1-1|.
TGTGCCAGCAGTTATTCTTCCTTCAGGGTCCAGGCTTTCTTT
CASSYSSFRVQAFF
>.|TRBV18|TRBJ2-1|TRBD2
TGTGCCAGCTCACTTAGCGGGGGGTCCAACAATGAGCAGTTCTTC
CASSLSGGSNNEQFF
>.|TRBV5-1|TRBJ2-3|TRBD2
TGCGCCAGCAGCCCCGGGGGGGGTGTCACAGATACGCAGTATTTT
CASSPGGGVTDTQYF
>.|TRBV2|TRBJ2-4|.
TGTGCCAGCAGTGGTGGGCTAGCGTTGAACATTCAGTACTTC
CASSGGLALNIQYF
>.|TRBV12-5|TRBJ2-5|.
TGTGCTAGTGGCCCCCGGACGGGGCAAGAGACCCAGTACTTC
CASGPRTGQETQYF
>.|TRBV2|TRBJ2-1|TRBD2
TGTGCCAGCAGTGTGTCTAGCGGGGGAGGGGATGAGCAGTTCTTC
CASSVSSGGGDEQFF
>.|TRBV18|TRBJ1-5|.
TGTGCCAGCTCATCGACAGTCACAGATCAGCCCCAGCATTTT
CASSSTVTDQPQHF
>.|TRBV4-3|TRBJ2-3|TRBD2
TGCGCCAGCAGCTCCCGCACCGGGACTAGACAGTATTTT
CASSSRTGTRQYF
>.|TRBV5-6|TRBJ2-3|TRBD2
TGTGCCAGCAGCATCTGGACTAGCGGGAGAGAGGGTATCACAGATACGCAGTATTTT
CASSIWTSGREGITDTQYF
>.|TRBV7-3|TRBJ1-1|.
TGTGCCAGCAGCTTACCCGGACAGCCGAACACTGAAGCTTTCTTT
CASSLPGQPNTEAFF
>.|TRBV19|TRBJ1-1|.
TGTGCCAGTAGTATGAGGTCGGGAGGAAACACTGAAGCTTTCTTT
CASSMRSGGNTEAFF
>few|TRBV2|TRBJ2-2|.
TGTGCCAGCAGCCCGACTAGTTCGAACACCGGGGAGCTGTTTTTT
CASSPTSSNTGELFF
>.|TRBV2|TRBJ2-5|.
TGTGCCAGCAGTGAATTGGGCAGCTCCAGCGAGACCCAGTACTTC
CASSELGSSSETQYF
>.|TRBV29-1|TRBJ1-5|.
TGCAGCGTACCTCAGGATAGCAATCAGCCCCAGCATTTT
CSVPQDSNQPQHF
>few|TRBV2|TRBJ2-7|TRBD1
TGTGCCAGCAGATTCTCTCCAGGGGGCGAGCAGTACTTC
CASRFSPGGEQYF
>.|TRBV5-5|TRBJ2-7|TRBD2
TGTGCCAGCAGCTTAACTAGCGGGACTGGGGAGCAGTACTTC
CASSLTSGTGEQYF
>.|TRBV11-2|TRBJ1-1|TRBD1
TGTGCCAGCACCAATCGGGACAGATACACTGAAGCTTTCTTT
CASTNRDRYTEAFF
>.|TRBV4-1|TRBJ2-7|TRBD1
TGCGCCAGCAGCCAGGGACAGGGTGGGTCCTACGAGCAGTACTTC
CASSQGQGGSYEQYF
>.|TRBV7-3|TRBJ2-2|.
TGTGCCAGCAGTCCTCAGGGATCCGGGGAGCTGTTTTTT
CASSPQGSGELFF
>.|TRBV5-1|TRBJ1-2|.
TGCGCCAGCAGCTTGGGAGGCGGGGGCGCATGGGACGGCTACACCTTC
CASSLGGGGAWDGYTF
>.|TRBV7-3|TRBJ2-3|.
TGTGCCAGCAGCTTCGGGGGAGCCCGCACAGATACGCAGTATTTT
CASSFGGARTDTQYF
>once|TRBV19|TRBJ2-1|.
TGTGCCAGTAGTATAGACTCGGGACTCTACAATGAGCAGTTCTTC
CASSIDSGLYNEQFF
>once|TRBV28|TRBJ2-3|.
TGTGCCAGCAGTCCCGACAGCCCCACAGATACGCAGTATTTT
CASSPDSPTDTQYF
>few|TRBV4-1|TRBJ2-5|.
TGCGCCAGCAGCCAAAGTGGAGGAGAGACCCAGTACTTC
CASSQSGGETQYF
>.|TRBV7-9|TRBJ2-6|TRBD1
TGTGCCAGCAGCTCCTACATCCGTCAGGGGGTCGTCGGGGCCAACGTCCTGACTTTC
CASSSYIRQGVVGANVLTF
>few|TRBV5-6|TRBJ1-2|TRBD1
TGTGCCAGCAGCTTGGACCTCGGGACAGCTAACTATGGCTACACCTTC
CASSLDLGTANYGYTF
>.|TRBV11-1|TRBJ2-1|TRBD2
TGTGCCAGCAGCTTACAGCGGGGGCGTTCTATTGAGCAGTTCTTC
CASSLQRGRSIEQFF
>.|TRBV7-9|TRBJ2-7|.
TGTGCCAGCAGCTTAACTGATAGGAGCCACGAGCAGTACTTC
CASSLTDRSHEQYF
>.|TRBV5-4|TRBJ2-5|TRBD2
TGTGCCAGCAGCTTGCCCTTAGCGGGAGCTCGGGAGACCCAGTACTTC
CASSLPLAGARETQYF
>.|TRBV7-2|TRBJ2-3|TRBD2
TGTGCCAGCAGCTTATGGGGGACTAGCCGCACAGATACGCAGTATTTT
CASSLWGTSRTDTQYF
>.|TRBV9|TRBJ2-2|.
TGTGCCAGCAGCCCCCATCAACAGGGAACCGGGGAGCTGTTTTTT
CASSPHQQGTGELFF
>.|TRBV2|TRBJ1-2|.
TGTGCCAGCAGTGACCGGGGTTACGGCTACACCTTC
CASSDRGYGYTF
>.|TRBV6-5|TRBJ1-1|.
TGTGCCAGCAGTCGACAGAGGAACACTGAAGCTTTCTTT
CASSRQRNTEAFF
>.|TRBV28|TRBJ1-2|TRBD1
TGTGCCAGCAGTTTAACCGGACAGGGGGCAGGCTATGGCTACACCTTC
CASSLTGQGAGYGYTF
>.|TRBV5-1|TRBJ1-1|.
TGCGCCAGCAGCTTCCAGGGCGAGGACACTGAAGCTTTCTTT
CASSFQGEDTEAFF
>.|TRBV7-2|TRBJ1-2|TRBD1
TGTGCCAGCAGCTTAGCGTTTCCCCCAAGGACAGGTACTATCTTC
CASSLAFPPRTGTIF
>.|TRBV5-4|TRBJ1-2|.
TGTGCCAGCAGCTTGGGAGATCTAGGACAGATCTATGGCTACACCTTC
CASSLGDLGQIYGYTF
>.|TRBV28|TRBJ1-6|.
TGTGCCAGCAGGAAGACAGGTCAGAGCTCCTATAATTCACCCCTCCACTTT
CASRKTGQSSYNSPLHF
>.|TRBV5-1|TRBJ2-1|.
TGCGCCAGCAGCTTGGACGGCTACAATGAGCAGTTCTTC
CASSLDGYNEQFF